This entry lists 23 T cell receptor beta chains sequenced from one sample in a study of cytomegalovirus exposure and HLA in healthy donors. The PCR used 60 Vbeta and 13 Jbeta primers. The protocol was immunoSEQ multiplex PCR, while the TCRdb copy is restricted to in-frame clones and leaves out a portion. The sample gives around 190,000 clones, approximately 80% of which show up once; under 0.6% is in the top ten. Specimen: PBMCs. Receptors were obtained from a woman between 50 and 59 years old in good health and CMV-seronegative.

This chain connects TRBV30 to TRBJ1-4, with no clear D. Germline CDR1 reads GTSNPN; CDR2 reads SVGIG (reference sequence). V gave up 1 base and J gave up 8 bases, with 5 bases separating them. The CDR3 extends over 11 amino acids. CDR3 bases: TGTGCCTGGAGTGGAGGGGAAAAACTGTTTTTT. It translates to CAWSGGEKLFF.

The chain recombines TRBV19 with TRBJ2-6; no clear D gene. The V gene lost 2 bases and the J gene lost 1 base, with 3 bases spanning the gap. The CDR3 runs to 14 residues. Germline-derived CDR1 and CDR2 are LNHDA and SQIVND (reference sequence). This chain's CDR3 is CASSIQSGANVLTF. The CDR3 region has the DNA TGTGCCAGTAGTATACAGTCTGGGGCCAACGTCCTGACTTTC.

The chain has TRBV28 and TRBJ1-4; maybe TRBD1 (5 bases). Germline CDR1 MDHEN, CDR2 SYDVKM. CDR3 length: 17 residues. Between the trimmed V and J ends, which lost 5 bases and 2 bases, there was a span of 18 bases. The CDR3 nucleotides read TGTGCCAGCAGTCCCGGTCCAGGGAAGTTTACTAATGAAAAACTGTTTTTT. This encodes CASSPGPGKFTNEKLFF.

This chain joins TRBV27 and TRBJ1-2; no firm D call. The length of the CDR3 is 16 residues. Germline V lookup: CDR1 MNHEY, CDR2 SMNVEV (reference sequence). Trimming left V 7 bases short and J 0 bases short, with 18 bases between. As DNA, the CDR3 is TGTGCCAGCATGAGGGCAGGCGATATTACTAACTATGGCTACACCTTC. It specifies CASMRAGDITNYGYTF.

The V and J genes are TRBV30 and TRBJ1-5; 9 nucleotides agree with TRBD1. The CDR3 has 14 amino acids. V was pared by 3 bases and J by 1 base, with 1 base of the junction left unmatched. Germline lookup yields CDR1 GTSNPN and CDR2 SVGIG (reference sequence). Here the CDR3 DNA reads TGTGCCTGGAGGGGGACAGGGAGCAATCAGCCCCAGCATTTT. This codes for CAWRGTGSNQPQHF.

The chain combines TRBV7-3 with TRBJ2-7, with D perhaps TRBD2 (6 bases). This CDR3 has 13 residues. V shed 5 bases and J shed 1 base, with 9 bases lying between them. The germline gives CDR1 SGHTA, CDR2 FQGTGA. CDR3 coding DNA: TGTGCCAGCAGCCCCGGGACTTCCTACGAGCAGTACTTC. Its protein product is CASSPGTSYEQYF.

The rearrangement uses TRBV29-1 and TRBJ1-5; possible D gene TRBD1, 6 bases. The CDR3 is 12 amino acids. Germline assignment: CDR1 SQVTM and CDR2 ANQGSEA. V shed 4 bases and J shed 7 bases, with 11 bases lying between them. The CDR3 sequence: CSVVQGGQPQHF. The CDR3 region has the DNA TGCAGCGTTGTACAGGGTGGGCAGCCCCAGCATTTT.

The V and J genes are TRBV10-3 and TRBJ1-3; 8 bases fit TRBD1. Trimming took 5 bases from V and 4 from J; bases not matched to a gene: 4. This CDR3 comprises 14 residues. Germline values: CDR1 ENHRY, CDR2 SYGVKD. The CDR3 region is CAISQGARGNTIYF. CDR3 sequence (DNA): TGTGCCATCAGTCAGGGGGCGCGAGGAAACACCATATATTTT.

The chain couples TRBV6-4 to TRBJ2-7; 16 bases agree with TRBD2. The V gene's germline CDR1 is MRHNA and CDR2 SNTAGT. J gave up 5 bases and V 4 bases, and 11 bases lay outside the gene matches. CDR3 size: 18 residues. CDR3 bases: TGTGCCAGCAGTGGGAAGGGACTAGCGGGAGGGCCAGAGGACGAGCAGTACTTC. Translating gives CASSGKGLAGGPEDEQYF.

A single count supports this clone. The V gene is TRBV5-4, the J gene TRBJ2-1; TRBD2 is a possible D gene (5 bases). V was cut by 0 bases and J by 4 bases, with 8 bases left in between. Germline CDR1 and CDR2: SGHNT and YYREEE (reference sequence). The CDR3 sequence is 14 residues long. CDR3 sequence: CASSLGTGYNEQFF. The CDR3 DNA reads TGTGCCAGCAGCTTGGGGACGGGGTACAATGAGCAGTTCTTC.

The CDR3 DNA reads TGTGCCAGTAGTTCCCGTTTGTTTACGGTCTACGAGCAGTACTTC. This gives the protein CASSSRLFTVYEQYF. This chain connects TRBV19 to TRBJ2-7, with unresolved D. V was trimmed by 5 bases and J by 3 bases, leaving 17 bases between them. The CDR3 spans 15 residues. CDR1 LNHDA and CDR2 SQIVND come from the germline V gene (reference sequence).

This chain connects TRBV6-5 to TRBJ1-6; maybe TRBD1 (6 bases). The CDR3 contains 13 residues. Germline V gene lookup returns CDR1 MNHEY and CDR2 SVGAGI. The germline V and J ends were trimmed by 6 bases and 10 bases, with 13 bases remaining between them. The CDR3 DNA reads TGTGCCAGCAGCCTAGACAGGAACTCACCCCTCCACTTT. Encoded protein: CASSLDRNSPLHF.

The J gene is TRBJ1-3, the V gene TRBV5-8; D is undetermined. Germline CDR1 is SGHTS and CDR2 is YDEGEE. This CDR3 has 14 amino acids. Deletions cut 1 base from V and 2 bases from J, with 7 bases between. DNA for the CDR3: TGTGCCAGCAGCTTGTTACAGCCTGGAAACACCATATATTTT. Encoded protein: CASSLLQPGNTIYF.

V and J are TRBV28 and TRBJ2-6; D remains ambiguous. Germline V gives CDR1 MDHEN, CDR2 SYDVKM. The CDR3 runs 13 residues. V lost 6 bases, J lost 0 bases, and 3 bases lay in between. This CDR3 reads CASRYSGANVLTF. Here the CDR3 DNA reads TGTGCCAGCAGGTACTCTGGGGCCAACGTCCTGACTTTC. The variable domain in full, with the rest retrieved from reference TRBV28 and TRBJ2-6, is DVKVTQSSRYLVKRTGEKVFLECVQDMDHENMFWYRQDPGLGLRLIYFSYDVKMKEKGDIPEGYSVSREKKERFSLILESASTNQTSMYLCASRYSGANVLTFGAGSRLTVL.

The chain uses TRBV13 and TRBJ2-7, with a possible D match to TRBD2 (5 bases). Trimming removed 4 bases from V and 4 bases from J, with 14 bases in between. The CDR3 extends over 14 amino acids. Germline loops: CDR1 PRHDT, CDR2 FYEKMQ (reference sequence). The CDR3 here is CASSSLRTGYEQYF. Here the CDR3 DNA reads TGTGCCAGCAGCTCGCTAAGGACGGGATACGAGCAGTACTTC.

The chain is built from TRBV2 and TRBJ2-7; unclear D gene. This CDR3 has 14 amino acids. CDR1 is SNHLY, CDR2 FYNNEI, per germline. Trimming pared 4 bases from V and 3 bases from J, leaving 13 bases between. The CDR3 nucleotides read TGTGCCAGCAGTGGAGGAAGAAGCGACTACGAGCAGTACTTC. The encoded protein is CASSGGRSDYEQYF. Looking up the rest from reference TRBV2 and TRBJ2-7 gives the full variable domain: EPEVTQTPSHQVTQMGQEVILRCVPISNHLYFYWYRQILGQKVEFLVSFYNNEISEKSEIFDDQFSVERPDGSNFTLKIRSTKLEDSAMYFCASSGGRSDYEQYFGPGTRLTVT.

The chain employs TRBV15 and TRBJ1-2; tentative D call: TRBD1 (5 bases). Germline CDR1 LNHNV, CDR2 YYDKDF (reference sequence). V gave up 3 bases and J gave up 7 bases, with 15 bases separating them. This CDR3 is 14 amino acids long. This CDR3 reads CATSRGLALSGYTF. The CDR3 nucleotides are TGTGCCACCAGCAGGGGGCTGGCCCTATCTGGCTACACCTTC.

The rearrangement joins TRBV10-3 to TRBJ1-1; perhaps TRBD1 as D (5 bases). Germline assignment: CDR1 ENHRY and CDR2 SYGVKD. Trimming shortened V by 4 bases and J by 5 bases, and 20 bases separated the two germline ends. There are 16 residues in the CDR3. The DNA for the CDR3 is TGTGCCATCAGTGCCTCGGAGGGGCGGCGCGATACTGAAGCTTTCTTT. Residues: CAISASEGRRDTEAFF.

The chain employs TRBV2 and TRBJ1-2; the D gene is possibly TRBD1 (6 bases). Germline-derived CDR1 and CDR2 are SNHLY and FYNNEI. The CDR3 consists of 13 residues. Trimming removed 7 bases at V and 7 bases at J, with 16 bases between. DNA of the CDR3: TGTGCCAGCACCTGGACAGTCCAAGGTGGCTACACCTTC. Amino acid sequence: CASTWTVQGGYTF. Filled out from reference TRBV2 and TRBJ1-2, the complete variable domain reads EPEVTQTPSHQVTQMGQEVILRCVPISNHLYFYWYRQILGQKVEFLVSFYNNEISEKSEIFDDQFSVERPDGSNFTLKIRSTKLEDSAMYFCASTWTVQGGYTFGSGTRLTVV.

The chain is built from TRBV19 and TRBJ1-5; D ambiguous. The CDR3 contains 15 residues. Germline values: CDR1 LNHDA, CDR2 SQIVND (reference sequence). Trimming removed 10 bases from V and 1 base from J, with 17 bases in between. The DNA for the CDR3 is TGTGCCACCTCACGAGGCCCCCAGAGCAATCAGCCCCAGCATTTT. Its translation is CATSRGPQSNQPQHF.

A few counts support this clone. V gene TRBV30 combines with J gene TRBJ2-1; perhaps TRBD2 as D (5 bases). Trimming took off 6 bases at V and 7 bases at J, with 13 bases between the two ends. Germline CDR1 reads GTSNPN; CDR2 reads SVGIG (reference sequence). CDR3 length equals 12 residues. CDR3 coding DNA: TGTGCCTGCGGAAACGAGGGAAATGAGCAGTTCTTC. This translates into CACGNEGNEQFF.

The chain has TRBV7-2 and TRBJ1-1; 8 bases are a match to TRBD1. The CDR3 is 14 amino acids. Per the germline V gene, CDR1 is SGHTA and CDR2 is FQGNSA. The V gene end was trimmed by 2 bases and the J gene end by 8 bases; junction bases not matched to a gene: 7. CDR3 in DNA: TGTGCCAGCAGCTTAAGGGGGACAGGAACGGAAGCTTTCTTT. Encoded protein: CASSLRGTGTEAFF.

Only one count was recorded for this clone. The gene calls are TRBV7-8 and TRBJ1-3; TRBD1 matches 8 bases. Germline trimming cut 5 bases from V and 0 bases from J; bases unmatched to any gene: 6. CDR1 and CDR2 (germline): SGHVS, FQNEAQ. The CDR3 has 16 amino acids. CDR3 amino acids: CASSRDRKYSGNTIYF. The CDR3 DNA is TGTGCCAGCAGCAGGGACAGGAAATACTCTGGAAACACCATATATTTT. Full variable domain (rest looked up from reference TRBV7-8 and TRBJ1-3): GAGVSQSPRYKVAKRGQDVALRCDPISGHVSLFWYQQALGQGPEFLTYFQNEAQLDKSGLPSDRFFAERPEGSVSTLKIQRTQQEDSAVYLCASSRDRKYSGNTIYFGEGSWLTVV.